The 13 T cell receptor beta chains below were found in one sample sequenced in a study of T cell responses to AZD1222 COVID-19 vaccine. TCRdb's table, derived via immunoSEQ multiplex PCR, lists solely in-frame clones and lacks some. The top ten hold under 3% of the sample, which has around 120,000 clones, around 90% seen once. The sequences come from peripheral blood, collected 28 days after the second AZD1222 dose. Source of these receptors: an adult who received the AZD1222 COVID-19 vaccine.

A word on this clone: Germline is not matched at one junction end, which may reflect a read error. The V call is TRBV7-2, the J call TRBJ1-1; D is possibly TRBD1 (5 bases). This CDR3 region has 15 residues. CDR1 is SGHTA and CDR2 is FQGNSA in the germline V gene. CDR3 in DNA: TGTGCCAGCAGATTAGCTGGGGGGGGGAACACTGAAGCTTTCTTT. Amino acids: CASRLAGGGNTEAFF.

This sequence joins TRBV7-3 and TRBJ2-1; 9 positions agree with TRBD2. The CDR3 is 14 residues long. The germline CDR1 and CDR2 sequences are SGHTA and FQGTGA. V shed 9 bases and J 7 bases; nucleotides not matched to a gene: 10. DNA of the CDR3: TGTGCCAGTAGCCGAGGACTAGCGTCTAATGAGCAGTTCTTC. Amino acids: CASSRGLASNEQFF.

This clone was recorded once. This rearrangement joins TRBV5-1 to TRBJ1-5, with 12 nucleotides matching TRBD1. Germline CDR1 is SGHRS and CDR2 is YFSETQ. The CDR3 is made up of 16 amino acids. V trimming: 4 bases; J trimming: 4 bases; junction bases outside the gene matches: 6. The CDR3 coding sequence is TGCGCCAGCAGCCGGGGGACAGGGGGCGCTAATCAGCCCCAGCATTTT. Amino acids: CASSRGTGGANQPQHF. Based on the CDR3 plus reference TRBV5-1 and TRBJ1-5, the full variable domain is KAGVTQTPRYLIKTRGQQVTLSCSPISGHRSVSWYQQTPGQGLQFLFEYFSETQRNKGNFPGRFSGRQFSNSRSEMNVSTLELGDSALYLCASSRGTGGANQPQHFGDGTRLSIL.

This chain's CDR3 is CASSQDRRGGVRSGNTIYF. CDR3 nucleotides: TGCGCCAGCAGCCAAGATCGCCGGGGGGGCGTGAGGTCTGGAAACACCATATATTTT. V is TRBV4-3 and J is TRBJ1-3; D is possibly TRBD1 (6 bases). There are 19 residues in the CDR3. V lost 0 bases, J lost 1 base, and 19 bases lay in between. Per germline, CDR1 LGHNA and CDR2 YSLEER.

The rearrangement uses TRBV27 and TRBJ2-7; a weak D match, TRBD2 (7 bases). The V end lost 4 bases, the J end lost 0 bases, and 22 bases lay between the germline ends. Germline V gives CDR1 MNHEY, CDR2 SMNVEV (reference sequence). The CDR3 extends over 18 amino acids. The CDR3 sequence: CASSSYGRGVGPSYEQYF. The DNA of the CDR3 is TGTGCCAGCAGTTCATATGGGAGGGGGGTTGGGCCCTCCTACGAGCAGTACTTC.

The gene calls are TRBV7-2 and TRBJ2-1; TRBD2 matches at 7 bases. This CDR3 comprises 15 residues. Looked up from germline, CDR1 is SGHTA and CDR2 is FQGNSA. V was clipped by 2 bases and J by 7 bases; unmatched bases: 8. The CDR3 DNA follows: TGTGCCAGCAGCTTATTAGTGGGGACTAAAAATGAGCAGTTCTTC. It codes for CASSLLVGTKNEQFF.

The chain combines TRBV2 with TRBJ1-5; 10 positions match TRBD1. This CDR3 spans 16 amino acids. The V gene's germline CDR1 is SNHLY and CDR2 FYNNEI. V lost 4 bases to trimming and J lost 7 bases; unmatched junction nucleotides: 10. The CDR3 here is CASSAEWGQGNQPQHF. The CDR3 nucleotides are TGTGCCAGCAGTGCTGAGTGGGGACAGGGGAACCAGCCCCAGCATTTT.

The gene calls are TRBV5-4 and TRBJ2-1; either TRBD1 or TRBD2 may supply D (6 bases each). The CDR3 is made up of 15 amino acids. The ends were cut back, 4 bases at V and 3 bases at J, with 14 bases in the middle. CDR1 SGHNT and CDR2 YYREEE come from the germline V gene (reference sequence). The CDR3 sequence is CASSPGGRNYNEQFF. In DNA, the CDR3 is TGTGCCAGCAGCCCTGGGGGGCGGAACTACAATGAGCAGTTCTTC.

This sequence joins TRBV7-2 and TRBJ1-4; D not resolved. The CDR3 covers 14 residues. Germline V gives CDR1 SGHTA, CDR2 FQGNSA. V was cut by 3 bases and J by 4 bases, with 9 bases left in between. Written as DNA, the CDR3 is TGTGCCAGCAGCTTTTCGGGTAGTAATGAAAAACTGTTTTTT. Encoded protein: CASSFSGSNEKLFF. Drawing the rest from reference TRBV7-2 and TRBJ1-4, the complete variable domain is GAGVSQSPSNKVTEKGKDVELRCDPISGHTALYWYRQSLGQGLEFLIYFQGNSAPDKSGLPSDRFSAERTGGSVSTLTIQRTQQEDSAVYLCASSFSGSNEKLFFGSGTQLSVL.

The chain combines TRBV7-8 with TRBJ1-2; 7 nucleotides match TRBD1. V was clipped by 5 bases and J by 8 bases; unmatched bases: 20. This CDR3 spans 17 amino acids. The germline V gene encodes CDR1 SGHVS and CDR2 FQNEAQ. CDR3 bases: TGTGCCAGCAGCGAGACCCGTGTACAGGGGCGCGAGCGGGGCTACACCTTC. This codes for CASSETRVQGRERGYTF. Together with reference TRBV7-8 and TRBJ1-2, the CDR3 gives the full variable domain: GAGVSQSPRYKVAKRGQDVALRCDPISGHVSLFWYQQALGQGPEFLTYFQNEAQLDKSGLPSDRFFAERPEGSVSTLKIQRTQQEDSAVYLCASSETRVQGRERGYTFGSGTRLTVV.

The V call is TRBV7-2, the J call TRBJ2-7; 13 positions match TRBD2. This CDR3 spans 15 amino acids. Germline V lookup: CDR1 SGHTA, CDR2 FQGNSA. Unmatched junction bases numbered 3, after V lost 5 bases and J lost 2 bases. Here the CDR3 reads CASSLGTSGTYEQYF. The DNA of the CDR3 is TGTGCCAGCAGCCTAGGGACTAGCGGGACCTACGAGCAGTACTTC.

V is TRBV7-2 and J is TRBJ1-2, with D maybe TRBD1 (5 bases). This CDR3 spans 13 amino acids. Trimming stripped 1 base from V and 8 bases from J, with 11 bases between. Germline CDR1 reads SGHTA; CDR2 reads FQGNSA. CDR3 nucleotides: TGTGCCAGCAGCTTAGACAGGCTAGGGGGCTACACCTTC. It codes for CASSLDRLGGYTF. Drawing the rest from reference TRBV7-2 and TRBJ1-2, the complete variable domain is GAGVSQSPSNKVTEKGKDVELRCDPISGHTALYWYRQSLGQGLEFLIYFQGNSAPDKSGLPSDRFSAERTGGSVSTLTIQRTQQEDSAVYLCASSLDRLGGYTFGSGTRLTVV.

The V call is TRBV19, the J call TRBJ1-3, with D possibly TRBD1 on 6 matching bases. The CDR3 is 14 residues long. Germline CDR1 is LNHDA and CDR2 is SQIVND (reference sequence). Between the trimmed V and J ends, which lost 4 bases and 0 bases, there was a span of 7 bases. CDR3 amino acids: CASSKGDSGNTIYF. The CDR3 coding sequence is TGTGCCAGTAGTAAGGGGGACTCTGGAAACACCATATATTTT.